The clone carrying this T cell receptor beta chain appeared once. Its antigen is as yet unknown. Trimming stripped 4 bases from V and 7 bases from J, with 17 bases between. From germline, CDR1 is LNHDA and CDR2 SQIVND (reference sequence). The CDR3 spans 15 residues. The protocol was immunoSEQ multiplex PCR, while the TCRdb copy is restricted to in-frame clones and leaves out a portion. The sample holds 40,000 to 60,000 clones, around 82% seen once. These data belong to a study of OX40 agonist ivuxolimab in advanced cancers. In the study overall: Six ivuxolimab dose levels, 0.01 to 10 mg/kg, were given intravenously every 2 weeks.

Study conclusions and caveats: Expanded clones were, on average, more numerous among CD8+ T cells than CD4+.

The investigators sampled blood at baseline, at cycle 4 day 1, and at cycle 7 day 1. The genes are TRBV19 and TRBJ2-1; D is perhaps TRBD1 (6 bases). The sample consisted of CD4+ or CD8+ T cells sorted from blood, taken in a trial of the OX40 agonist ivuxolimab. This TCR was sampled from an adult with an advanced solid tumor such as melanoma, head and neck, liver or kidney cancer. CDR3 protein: CASSTTTGIGNEQFF. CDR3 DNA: TGTGCCAGTAGTACTACCACAGGGATCGGGAATGAGCAGTTCTTC.